A selection of T cell receptor beta chains follows, all from one sample in a study of beta chain features in type 1 diabetes. TCRdb's copy holds only in-frame clones and misses some; the assay was immunoSEQ multiplex PCR. This sample carries 970,000 or so clones, about a sixth of them seen once, and the ten largest clones take 0.023%. Material: naive CD4+ T cells from blood. The source is a woman aged 18 to 35 in good health. The CDR3 runs from the conserved cysteine through the conserved F or W. Each record gives: CDR3 length, clone size, J gene, V gene, D gene, CDR3 DNA, CDR3 protein. D genes are given only for firm matches. Clone sizes are given selectively: once, few, many, or a class where the clone is expanded.

len: 15
abundance: .
j_gene: TRBJ1-2
v_gene: TRBV28
d_gene: TRBD1
CDR3nt: TGTGCCAGCAGAGGGACAGGGGCCGAAAACTATGGCTACACCTTC
CDR3aa: CASRGTGAENYGYTF

len: 15
abundance: few
j_gene: TRBJ1-5
v_gene: TRBV28
d_gene: TRBD1
CDR3nt: TGTGCCAGCACCCAACCTGACAGGGTCAATCAGCCCCAGCATTTT
CDR3aa: CASTQPDRVNQPQHF

len: 15
abundance: .
j_gene: TRBJ2-3
v_gene: TRBV2
d_gene: TRBD1
CDR3nt: TGTGCCAGCAGTGAAGAGGGACAGGGGGCAGATACGCAGTATTTT
CDR3aa: CASSEEGQGADTQYF

len: 15
abundance: .
j_gene: TRBJ1-1
v_gene: TRBV28
d_gene: .
CDR3nt: TGTGCCAGCAGGGACGCCGGAAAGATGAACACTGAAGCTTTCTTT
CDR3aa: CASRDAGKMNTEAFF

len: 16
abundance: .
j_gene: TRBJ2-2
v_gene: TRBV7-3
d_gene: TRBD2
CDR3nt: TGTGCCAGCAGCTTAATGGTAGCGGGAAACACCGGGGAGCTGTTTTTT
CDR3aa: CASSLMVAGNTGELFF

len: 12
abundance: few
j_gene: TRBJ2-7
v_gene: TRBV12-5
d_gene: .
CDR3nt: TGTGGATTAGAGGGGATGCCTTACGAGCAGTACTTC
CDR3aa: CGLEGMPYEQYF

len: 14
abundance: .
j_gene: TRBJ2-3
v_gene: TRBV4-1
d_gene: .
CDR3nt: TGCGCCAGCAGTTTGGTAGCGATTACTGATACGCAGTATTTT
CDR3aa: CASSLVAITDTQYF

len: 15
abundance: .
j_gene: TRBJ2-3
v_gene: TRBV4-2
d_gene: .
CDR3nt: TGTGCCAGCAGCCCCTCATTTCGACAGGCAGATACGCAGTATTTT
CDR3aa: CASSPSFRQADTQYF

len: 11
abundance: .
j_gene: TRBJ2-3
v_gene: TRBV5-6
d_gene: .
CDR3nt: TGTGCCAGCAGCCTAAGTAATACGCAGTATTTT
CDR3aa: CASSLSNTQYF

len: 13
abundance: few
j_gene: TRBJ2-5
v_gene: TRBV4-1
d_gene: .
CDR3nt: TGCGCCAGCAGCCTCCTACGCGGGGAGACCCAGTACTTC
CDR3aa: CASSLLRGETQYF

len: 13
abundance: few
j_gene: TRBJ2-5
v_gene: TRBV10-3
d_gene: TRBD1
CDR3nt: TGTGCCACCGGACAGGCGAACCAAGAGACCCAGTACTTC
CDR3aa: CATGQANQETQYF

len: 15
abundance: .
j_gene: TRBJ2-3
v_gene: TRBV5-1
d_gene: .
CDR3nt: TGCGCCAGCAGCCATGGGGGGACCCCCGGAGATACGCAGTATTTT
CDR3aa: CASSHGGTPGDTQYF

len: 14
abundance: few
j_gene: TRBJ1-4
v_gene: TRBV28
d_gene: TRBD1
CDR3nt: TGTGCCAGCAGTTTCACAGGGGGCTCTGAAAAACTGTTTTTT
CDR3aa: CASSFTGGSEKLFF

len: 19
abundance: few
j_gene: TRBJ2-2
v_gene: TRBV7-2
d_gene: TRBD2
CDR3nt: TGTGCCAGCAGCTTAGCGTGGCTAGCGGGAGGGGGTGGCACCGGGGAGCTGTTTTTT
CDR3aa: CASSLAWLAGGGGTGELFF

len: 11
abundance: .
j_gene: TRBJ2-1
v_gene: TRBV20-1
d_gene: .
CDR3nt: TGCAGTGCTATTGATACCGATGAGCAGTTCTTC
CDR3aa: CSAIDTDEQFF

len: 15
abundance: few
j_gene: TRBJ1-3
v_gene: TRBV6-6
d_gene: .
CDR3nt: TGTGCCAGCACTAACGGGGGGGCGTCTGGAAACACCATATATTTT
CDR3aa: CASTNGGASGNTIYF

len: 14
abundance: .
j_gene: TRBJ2-5
v_gene: TRBV6-6
d_gene: .
CDR3nt: TGTGCCAGCAGACTAACAGGGGGGGAAGAGACCCAGTACTTC
CDR3aa: CASRLTGGEETQYF

len: 15
abundance: .
j_gene: TRBJ2-7
v_gene: TRBV10-2
d_gene: TRBD2
CDR3nt: TGCGCCAGCACCAATACCCTAGCGGGACGGGGAGAGCAGTACTTC
CDR3aa: CASTNTLAGRGEQYF

len: 15
abundance: .
j_gene: TRBJ2-3
v_gene: TRBV25-1
d_gene: TRBD2
CDR3nt: TGTGCCAGCAGTGAAATCGGGGGGAGCACAGATACGCAGTATTTT
CDR3aa: CASSEIGGSTDTQYF

len: 14
abundance: few
j_gene: TRBJ2-7
v_gene: TRBV19
d_gene: .
CDR3nt: TGTGCCAGTAGTATCGTGGCTGCGGAGTACGAGCAGTACTTC
CDR3aa: CASSIVAAEYEQYF

len: 15
abundance: few
j_gene: TRBJ2-7
v_gene: TRBV7-9
d_gene: .
CDR3nt: TGTGCCAGCAGCTTAGGCCGTGGCAGGTCCCACGAGCAGTACTTC
CDR3aa: CASSLGRGRSHEQYF

len: 12
abundance: few
j_gene: TRBJ2-1
v_gene: TRBV10-3
d_gene: .
CDR3nt: TGTGCCATCAGTGAGACATCGAGTGAGCAGTTCTTC
CDR3aa: CAISETSSEQFF

len: 16
abundance: few
j_gene: TRBJ1-1
v_gene: TRBV5-1
d_gene: .
CDR3nt: TGCGCCAGCAGCTTTCGGACAGAGGGCCAGGGCGCTGAAGCTTTCTTT
CDR3aa: CASSFRTEGQGAEAFF

len: 12
abundance: .
j_gene: TRBJ2-3
v_gene: TRBV25-1
d_gene: .
CDR3nt: TGTGCCAGCCGCGGAAGCACAGATACGCAGTATTTT
CDR3aa: CASRGSTDTQYF

len: 13
abundance: .
j_gene: TRBJ2-3
v_gene: TRBV7-2
d_gene: TRBD1
CDR3nt: TGTGCCAGCACATCGTCGACAGGGAATACGCAGTATTTT
CDR3aa: CASTSSTGNTQYF

len: 14
abundance: few
j_gene: TRBJ2-2
v_gene: TRBV6-6
d_gene: .
CDR3nt: TGTGCCAGCAGTTCGTTCCAGGGTACCGGGGAGCTGTTTTTT
CDR3aa: CASSSFQGTGELFF

len: 14
abundance: few
j_gene: TRBJ2-1
v_gene: TRBV18
d_gene: .
CDR3nt: TGTGCCAGCTCAGGGGGTTACTCCTACAATGAGCAGTTCTTC
CDR3aa: CASSGGYSYNEQFF

len: 14
abundance: few
j_gene: TRBJ1-1
v_gene: TRBV6-6
d_gene: .
CDR3nt: TGTGCCAGCAGTTACTCGTCAGTAAACACTGAAGCTTTCTTT
CDR3aa: CASSYSSVNTEAFF

len: 15
abundance: few
j_gene: TRBJ1-4
v_gene: TRBV28
d_gene: .
CDR3nt: TGTGCCAGCAGTTTATACCAGGGGCAGGGTGAAAAACTGTTTTTT
CDR3aa: CASSLYQGQGEKLFF

len: 16
abundance: few
j_gene: TRBJ2-7
v_gene: TRBV7-9
d_gene: TRBD2
CDR3nt: TGTGCCAGCAGCGGGACTAGCGGGAGTGGACGGCGCGAGCAGTACTTC
CDR3aa: CASSGTSGSGRREQYF

len: 13
abundance: few
j_gene: TRBJ1-1
v_gene: TRBV11-2
d_gene: .
CDR3nt: TGTGCCAGCAGAGATAATCCGGGCACTGAAGCTTTCTTT
CDR3aa: CASRDNPGTEAFF

len: 12
abundance: .
j_gene: TRBJ2-7
v_gene: TRBV15
d_gene: .
CDR3nt: TGTGCCACCAGCAGAGATCGCTACGAGCAGTACTTC
CDR3aa: CATSRDRYEQYF

len: 12
abundance: few
j_gene: TRBJ2-5
v_gene: TRBV29-1
d_gene: .
CDR3nt: TGCAGCGTTGTTGGCGGCCAAGAGACCCAGTACTTC
CDR3aa: CSVVGGQETQYF

len: 16
abundance: few
j_gene: TRBJ2-3
v_gene: TRBV7-3
d_gene: TRBD2
CDR3nt: TGTGCCAGCAGCTTAGACCTAGCGGGAGGGTCTGATACGCAGTATTTT
CDR3aa: CASSLDLAGGSDTQYF

len: 17
abundance: .
j_gene: TRBJ2-3
v_gene: TRBV4-2
d_gene: .
CDR3nt: TGTGCCAGCAGGGGACTCGGCGGTTTTCCTAGCACAGATACGCAGTATTTT
CDR3aa: CASRGLGGFPSTDTQYF

len: 12
abundance: few
j_gene: TRBJ2-5
v_gene: TRBV7-2
d_gene: .
CDR3nt: TGTGCCAGCAGCTCGTCCAGGGAGACCCAGTACTTC
CDR3aa: CASSSSRETQYF

len: 15
abundance: few
j_gene: TRBJ2-1
v_gene: TRBV10-3
d_gene: .
CDR3nt: TGTGCCATCAGTGAGTCTTTGAGGGAGGTGAATGAGCAGTTCTTC
CDR3aa: CAISESLREVNEQFF

len: 12
abundance: few
j_gene: TRBJ2-3
v_gene: TRBV15
d_gene: .
CDR3nt: TGTGCCACCAGCAGGGACGGAAATACGCAGTATTTT
CDR3aa: CATSRDGNTQYF

len: 15
abundance: .
j_gene: TRBJ1-2
v_gene: TRBV5-8
d_gene: TRBD1
CDR3nt: TGTGCCAGCAGCTCCCAGGGGGTACAGGGCTATGGCTACACCTTC
CDR3aa: CASSSQGVQGYGYTF

len: 15
abundance: .
j_gene: TRBJ2-1
v_gene: TRBV5-4
d_gene: TRBD1
CDR3nt: TGTGCCAGCAGTTCCGGGACAGGGATATACAATGAGCAGTTCTTC
CDR3aa: CASSSGTGIYNEQFF

len: 14
abundance: .
j_gene: TRBJ1-1
v_gene: TRBV7-2
d_gene: .
CDR3nt: TGTGCCAGCAGTTACAGGGCCCCGGGCACTGAAGCTTTCTTT
CDR3aa: CASSYRAPGTEAFF

len: 14
abundance: few
j_gene: TRBJ2-5
v_gene: TRBV15
d_gene: .
CDR3nt: TGTGCCACCAGCAGAGATGGGGGTGGAGAGACCCAGTACTTC
CDR3aa: CATSRDGGGETQYF